This T cell receptor beta chain was recovered during a study of regulatory T cells in long-lasting Graves disease. To make TCR beta libraries, researchers used iRepertoire HTBI primers and Arm-PCR of CDR3 regions. TCRdb reanalysed the multiplex PCR reads using MiXCR and keeps one entry per CDR3 protein. The data show 500,000 or so distinct CDR3 sequences, roughly 16% seen once. This clonotype showed up many times. Its target is not known. Overall study findings and caveats: Persistent disease exhibited a predilection for TRBV28, TRBJ1-2 and TRBJ2-5.

CDR1 and CDR2 (germline): GTSNPN, SVGIG (reference sequence). Between the trimmed V and J ends, which lost 3 bases and 1 base, there was a span of 9 bases. The CDR3 is made up of 13 amino acids. Indicated time point: newly diagnosed GD, antithyroid drugs for less than 3 months. Researchers made the TCR library from RNA that was extracted from PBMCs. This same sample was also part of a study on T cells in Graves' hyperthyroidism and ophthalmopathy.

This receptor was obtained from a woman in her forties or fifties with Graves disease. The starting material was peripheral blood mononuclear cells (PBMCs), obtained at new diagnosis, from a patient treated with antithyroid drugs. The rearrangement uses TRBV30 and TRBJ1-1, with a weak D call TRBD1 (6 bases). In DNA form, the CDR3 reads TGTGCCTGGAGGTCGGACAGGAACACTGAAGCTTTCTTT. It codes for CAWRSDRNTEAFF.